The 32 T cell receptor beta chains below come from one sample, sequenced in a study of spatial heterogeneity in lung cancer. MiXCR was run by TCRdb on the 5' RACE reads, yielding one entry per CDR3 protein. The sample includes some 50,000 distinct CDR3 sequences, approximately 12% seen only once; the top ten take roughly 40%. Sample time point: sample taken at primary tumor resection. From tumor, nontumor lung or frozen PBMC, whole RNA was taken unsorted for sequencing. The sample consisted of PBMCs, taken at surgery. The receptors derive from a female donor with early-stage non-small cell lung cancer.

This clonotype appeared a few times. The chain employs TRBV9 and TRBJ1-1; D is unresolved. From germline, CDR1 is SGDLS and CDR2 YYNGEE. Trimming stripped 4 bases from V and 2 bases from J, with 27 bases between. The CDR3 contains 19 residues. The CDR3 DNA follows: TGTGCCAGCAGCACCCAGACCCCGTACAGACTGGGGAATAACACTGAAGCTTTCTTT. Its protein product is CASSTQTPYRLGNNTEAFF.

The genes are TRBV12-3 or TRBV12-4 and TRBJ1-5; 9 bases map to TRBD1. The ends lost 4 bases at V and 6 bases at J; junction bases unmatched: 4. There are 14 residues in the CDR3. CDR3 bases: TGTGCCAGCAGTTCTGGACAGGGGCGTCAGCCCCAGCATTTT. Its protein product is CASSSGQGRQPQHF.

This clonotype was seen more than once but under ten times. The chain combines TRBV4-2 with TRBJ1-4; D gene uncertain. Germline V lookup: CDR1 LGHNA, CDR2 YNFKEQ. The CDR3 is 15 residues long. Trimming took 0 bases from V and 10 from J, leaving 15 bases between them. CDR3 loop: CASSQDWTTSGKLFF. In nucleotides, the CDR3 is TGTGCCAGCAGCCAAGACTGGACGACTTCCGGAAAACTGTTTTTT.

This clonotype was observed at least ten times. The genes are TRBV7-2 and TRBJ2-7; TRBD1 is a possible D gene (5 bases). This CDR3 region has 15 residues. Germline V gene data show CDR1 as SGHTA and CDR2 as FQGNSA. The ends were cut back, 5 bases at V and 2 bases at J, with 16 bases in the middle. CDR3 nucleotide sequence: TGTGCCAGCAGCCCGACGACAGCGAACACCTACGAGCAGTACTTC. The encoded protein is CASSPTTANTYEQYF.

The gene calls are TRBV6-2 or TRBV6-3 and TRBJ2-5, with no clear D. Germline lookup yields CDR1 MNHEY and CDR2 SVGEGT. This CDR3 comprises 11 residues. V was clipped by 6 bases and J by 5 bases, with 7 bases between them. The CDR3 coding sequence is TGTGCCAGCAGCAGAACCGAGACCCAGTACTTC. It encodes CASSRTETQYF.

This clonotype has just a few counts. V usage is TRBV5-1 and J usage is TRBJ2-5; TRBD1 might be the D (6 bases). CDR3 size: 14 residues. CDR1 SGHRS and CDR2 YFSETQ come from the germline V gene. The V end was cut by 2 bases, the J end by 1 base, with 9 bases between. DNA for the CDR3: TGCGCCAGCAGCTTACAGGGATCCCAAGAGACCCAGTACTTC. Protein sequence: CASSLQGSQETQYF. Variable domain in full (rest from reference TRBV5-1 and TRBJ2-5): KAGVTQTPRYLIKTRGQQVTLSCSPISGHRSVSWYQQTPGQGLQFLFEYFSETQRNKGNFPGRFSGRQFSNSRSEMNVSTLELGDSALYLCASSLQGSQETQYFGPGTRLLVL.

The chain carries TRBV4-2 and TRBJ2-3; TRBD2 agrees at 13 bases. Germline values: CDR1 LGHNA, CDR2 YNFKEQ. The ends lost 3 bases at V and 0 bases at J; junction bases unmatched: 9. CDR3 length: 19 residues. The CDR3 nucleotides read TGTGCCAGCAGCCATACTAGCGGGGGGGTAGGAGCCAGCACAGATACGCAGTATTTT. Translating it yields CASSHTSGGVGASTDTQYF.

The DNA of the CDR3 is TGCGCCAGCAGTCATGCGGGGATCCACAATCGAAACAATGAGCAGTTCTTC. This encodes CASSHAGIHNRNNEQFF. The rearrangement links TRBV23-1 to TRBJ2-1; D possibly corresponds to TRBD2 (6 bases). TRBV23-1 counts as an open reading frame of uncertain function. Trimming removed 3 bases from V and 5 bases from J, with 20 bases in between. This CDR3 comprises 17 residues.

This sequence joins TRBV6-6 and TRBJ2-5; possibly TRBD1 or TRBD2 for D (5 bases each). The ends were cut back, 2 bases at V and 3 bases at J, with 10 bases in the middle. The CDR3 contains 14 residues. Germline CDR1 is MNHNY and CDR2 is SVGAGI (reference sequence). The CDR3 DNA is TGTGCCAGCAGTTACGGGACGGCCGAAGAGACCCAGTACTTC. Amino acids: CASSYGTAEETQYF.

The sample holds many counts of this clonotype. The chain joins TRBV10-3 to TRBJ1-2; 10 bases agree with TRBD1. This CDR3 has 13 amino acids. CDR1 and CDR2 from the germline V gene are ENHRY and SYGVKD. The V gene end was trimmed by 8 bases and the J gene end by 5 bases; junction bases not matched to a gene: 5. The CDR3 DNA reads as TGTGCCATCCGAGGGACAGGGGTTTATGGCTACACCTTC. It yields the protein CAIRGTGVYGYTF.

This clonotype was detected a few times. The gene calls are TRBV19 and TRBJ2-1; 11 positions match TRBD2. From germline, CDR1 is LNHDA and CDR2 SQIVND (reference sequence). The length of the CDR3 is 15 residues. Trimming removed 5 bases from V and 4 bases from J; junction bases left unmatched: 4. The CDR3 DNA reads TGTGCCAGTAGTGACACTAGCGGGGGTTACAATGAGCAGTTCTTC. It translates to CASSDTSGGYNEQFF.

In this sample, this clonotype turned up a few times. The V and J genes are TRBV5-6 and TRBJ2-7, with D perhaps TRBD2 (6 bases). CDR3 size: 16 residues. Trimming left V 3 bases short and J 6 bases short, with 22 bases between. Germline loops: CDR1 SGHDT, CDR2 YYEEEE. The CDR3 is CASSSFTGTRGFEQYF. DNA of the CDR3: TGTGCCAGCAGCTCTTTCACCGGGACCCGGGGGTTCGAGCAGTACTTC.

This clonotype was found a few times. CDR3 in DNA: TGTGCCAGCTCAGCAGGGCTCGGAGAGACCCAGTACTTC. Translation: CASSAGLGETQYF. The chain links TRBV18 to TRBJ2-5; possibly TRBD1 for D (5 bases). The CDR3 has 13 residues. Germline V gene sequence: CDR1 KGHSH, CDR2 LQKENI. V lost 5 bases to trimming and J lost 4 bases, with 11 bases between them.

A few counts support this clonotype. The chain carries TRBV12-3 or TRBV12-4 and TRBJ2-7, with D possibly TRBD2 on 7 matching bases. The V end was cut by 3 bases, the J end by 2 bases, with 11 bases between. This CDR3 is 14 amino acids long. The CDR3 loop reads CASSLEGGAYEQYF. The CDR3 nucleotides read TGTGCCAGCAGTTTGGAAGGGGGGGCCTACGAGCAGTACTTC.

This clonotype was detected ten times or more. The V gene is TRBV20-1, the J gene TRBJ2-1, with a weak D call TRBD1 (5 bases). This CDR3 is 11 amino acids long. Germline loops: CDR1 DFQATT, CDR2 SNEGSKA (reference sequence). Deletions cut 8 bases from V and 7 bases from J, with 12 bases between. The CDR3 DNA is TGCAGTCCCCAGGGTGGGAATGAGCAGTTCTTC. It is translated as CSPQGGNEQFF.

This clonotype was seen more than once but under ten times. This chain joins TRBV12-3 or TRBV12-4 and TRBJ1-6, with D possibly TRBD1 on 5 matching bases. V dropped 7 bases and J dropped 9 bases, with 16 bases sitting between them. The CDR3 has 14 residues. CDR3 residues: CASTIRGQGSPLHF. The DNA of the CDR3 is TGTGCCAGCACCATAAGAGGGCAGGGTTCACCCCTCCACTTT.

This clonotype was observed a few times. The chain recombines TRBV5-1 with TRBJ2-1; 7 bases map to TRBD1. Germline trimming cut 4 bases from V and 0 bases from J; bases unmatched to any gene: 10. CDR1 is SGHRS, CDR2 YFSETQ, per germline. The CDR3 is 17 residues long. CDR3 sequence (DNA): TGCGCCAGCAGCCCTCGGGACAGTCAAATCTCCTACAATGAGCAGTTCTTC. Its protein product is CASSPRDSQISYNEQFF.

The V call is TRBV28, the J call TRBJ2-3; D unresolved. Germline CDR1 and CDR2: MDHEN and SYDVKM. With 1 base removed from V and 2 bases from J, the gap between germline ends came to 10 bases. The CDR3 has 15 amino acids. CDR3 nucleotides: TGTGCCAGCAGTTTATTAGGCGGAGTCACAGATACGCAGTATTTT. Protein: CASSLLGGVTDTQYF.

This clonotype has ten or more counts. The rearrangement links TRBV29-1 to TRBJ1-2, with D hard to call. The CDR3 sequence is 12 residues long. Germline V gives CDR1 SQVTM, CDR2 ANQGSEA. V lost 6 bases and J 3 bases, leaving 11 bases between the germline ends. The CDR3 nucleotides read TGCAGCGTAAAGGCACAGCACTATGGCTACACCTTC. As protein: CSVKAQHYGYTF.

Comment on this clonotype: A much bigger clone sits one base away, suggesting this may be a read error. The rearrangement uses TRBV3-1 and TRBJ1-2; D is uncertain. CDR3 size: 15 residues. From germline, CDR1 is LGHDT and CDR2 YNNKEL (reference sequence). The CDR3 region is CASGQVPGSGYGYTF. The CDR3 DNA reads TGTGCCAGCGGCCAAGTGCCGGGGAGCGGCTATGGCTACACCTTC.

This clonotype has a count of ten or more. The chain carries TRBV2 and TRBJ2-2, with no clear D. Per the germline V gene, CDR1 is SNHLY and CDR2 is FYNNEI. Trimming took off 3 bases at V and 2 bases at J, with 4 bases between the two ends. The CDR3 has 13 amino acids. CDR3 loop: CASSDGNTGELFF. The CDR3 bases are TGTGCCAGCAGTGATGGTAACACCGGGGAGCTGTTTTTT.

The sample holds a few counts of this clonotype. This chain joins TRBV7-9 and TRBJ1-2; D unresolved. Germline assignment: CDR1 SEHNR and CDR2 FQNEAQ (reference sequence). The CDR3 consists of 18 residues. Trimming left V 3 bases short and J 4 bases short, with 24 bases between. The CDR3, as DNA: TGTGCCAGCAGCTTCGGAAACGAGGCGGGGTCCTCCGGCTATGGCTACACCTTC. Its protein is CASSFGNEAGSSGYGYTF.

The chain has TRBV4-1 and TRBJ1-1, with a tentative D call TRBD1 (5 bases). The germline V gene has CDR1 MGHRA and CDR2 YSYEKL. The CDR3 spans 15 residues. V was trimmed by 4 bases and J by 0 bases, leaving 12 bases between them. DNA of the CDR3: TGCGCCAGCAGCCGGGGGGTTGGGGTGAACACTGAAGCTTTCTTT. Translated, it gives CASSRGVGVNTEAFF.

The CDR3 DNA sequence: TGTGCCAGTTCATCCAGGGTCTCGAGCACCGGGGAGCTGTTTTTT. The encoded protein is CASSSRVSSTGELFF. V and J are TRBV19 and TRBJ2-2; possibly TRBD1 for D (5 bases). Germline V gene sequence: CDR1 LNHDA, CDR2 SQIVND (reference sequence). The CDR3 loop spans 15 amino acids. Trimming took 8 bases from V and 4 from J, leaving 17 bases between them.

The V call is TRBV5-1, the J call TRBJ1-1, with D unresolved. Germline CDR1 is SGHRS and CDR2 is YFSETQ. CDR3 length: 14 amino acids. Trimming took 0 bases from V and 7 from J, leaving 13 bases between them. The CDR3 region has the DNA TGCGCCAGCAGCTTGGCCCGGACGACTGTTGAAGCTTTCTTT. As protein: CASSLARTTVEAFF.

This clonotype was seen a few times. V usage is TRBV20-1 and J usage is TRBJ2-2; D could derive from TRBD1 or TRBD2 (6 bases each). Germline V gene sequence: CDR1 DFQATT, CDR2 SNEGSKA (reference sequence). The CDR3 spans 14 residues. V was shortened by 5 bases and J by 7 bases, with 17 bases between the two germline ends. CDR3 residues: CSAQEGGWGGELFF. CDR3 nucleotide sequence: TGCAGTGCTCAGGAGGGGGGCTGGGGCGGGGAGCTGTTTTTT.

This clonotype came up a few times. The chain employs TRBV5-1 and TRBJ2-5; 8 nucleotides align to TRBD1. Germline-derived CDR1 and CDR2 are SGHRS and YFSETQ. The CDR3 has 14 amino acids. V shed 0 bases, J shed 12 bases, and the junction held 10 bases outside the gene matches. CDR3 in amino acids: CASSLGQGPAFKYF. The CDR3 DNA is TGCGCCAGCAGCTTGGGACAGGGGCCTGCTTTTAAGTACTTC.

Ten or more counts support this clonotype. The chain employs TRBV12-3 or TRBV12-4 and TRBJ2-2; D unresolved. The ends were cut back, 3 bases at V and 2 bases at J, with 19 bases in the middle. The CDR3 has 18 amino acids. The CDR3 region has the DNA TGTGCCAGCAGTTTTGGGCCCTCGACAACTATTAACACCGGGGAGCTGTTTTTT. Residues: CASSFGPSTTINTGELFF.

The V and J genes are TRBV5-1 and TRBJ2-1; D not resolved. Germline V gene data show CDR1 as SGHRS and CDR2 as YFSETQ. V lost 0 bases and J 7 bases, leaving 11 bases between the germline ends. The CDR3 has 14 residues. DNA for the CDR3: TGCGCCAGCAGCTTGGCCCTGACGATTAATGAGCAGTTCTTC. Residues: CASSLALTINEQFF.

This clonotype was recorded at least ten times. The V gene is TRBV27, the J gene TRBJ2-1; perhaps TRBD1 as D (6 bases). CDR1 and CDR2 from the germline V gene are MNHEY and SMNVEV (reference sequence). Trimming left V 5 bases short and J 7 bases short, with 15 bases between. The CDR3 length is 14 residues. CDR3 residues: CASSREVQGNEQFF. In DNA form, the CDR3 reads TGTGCCAGCAGTAGAGAGGTCCAGGGGAATGAGCAGTTCTTC.

A few counts support this clonotype. The V call is TRBV28, the J call TRBJ2-5; D unclear. V dropped 1 base and J dropped 2 bases, with 14 bases sitting between them. Germline V gene lookup returns CDR1 MDHEN and CDR2 SYDVKM. The CDR3 length is 16 residues. CDR3 region: CASSLSPGPTQETQYF. CDR3 sequence (DNA): TGTGCCAGCAGTTTATCGCCCGGCCCGACGCAAGAGACCCAGTACTTC. Combining the CDR3 with reference TRBV28 and TRBJ2-5 gives the whole variable domain DVKVTQSSRYLVKRTGEKVFLECVQDMDHENMFWYRQDPGLGLRLIYFSYDVKMKEKGDIPEGYSVSREKKERFSLILESASTNQTSMYLCASSLSPGPTQETQYFGPGTRLLVL.

This clonotype was observed a handful of times. This chain connects TRBV7-2 to TRBJ2-7; the D is unclear. The CDR3 spans 14 residues. Trimming cost V 2 bases and J 3 bases, with 11 bases left between them. Looked up from germline, CDR1 is SGHTA and CDR2 is FQGNSA. CDR3 DNA sequence: TGTGCCAGCAGCTTATCTGACGGTCTCTACGAGCAGTACTTC. This translates into CASSLSDGLYEQYF.